Shown below are 22 T cell receptor beta chains from a single sample sequenced in a study of blood T cell repertoires in COVID-19. Assay: immunoSEQ multiplex PCR; the TCRdb copy retains only in-frame clones and omits some. The sample comprises about 120,000 clones, around 81% of which are singletons, and 2.3% rests with the top ten. What was sequenced was peripheral blood. These receptors originate from a man between 65 and 85 years old with acute or convalescent COVID-19.

The chain uses TRBV28 and TRBJ1-6, with no clear D. The CDR3 is 11 amino acids. Per germline, CDR1 MDHEN and CDR2 SYDVKM. Trimming removed 6 bases at V and 15 bases at J, with 12 bases between. CDR3 protein: CASRRRYHLHF. In nucleotides, the CDR3 is TGTGCCAGCAGGCGTCGATACCACCTCCACTTT.

J is TRBJ1-1 and V is TRBV19; D remains ambiguous. This CDR3 region has 13 residues. The germline V and J ends were trimmed by 3 bases and 7 bases, with 12 bases remaining between them. Germline lookup yields CDR1 LNHDA and CDR2 SQIVND (reference sequence). The DNA for the CDR3 is TGTGCCAGTAGTATGCGGACTTCTCTTGAAGCTTTCTTT. This translates into CASSMRTSLEAFF.

This clone was observed a single time. The rearrangement uses TRBV6-2 or TRBV6-3 and TRBJ2-7; 7 bases align to TRBD1. V was clipped by 1 base and J by 6 bases; unmatched bases: 9. This CDR3 comprises 15 residues. CDR1 is MNHEY and CDR2 is SVGEGT in the germline V gene. CDR3 residues: CASSYYLPRQGEQYF. CDR3 nucleotide sequence: TGTGCCAGCAGTTACTACTTGCCGAGACAGGGCGAGCAGTACTTC.

The chain carries TRBV2 and TRBJ2-2, with D uncertain. The ends were cut back, 3 bases at V and 0 bases at J, with 11 bases in the middle. Germline CDR1 reads SNHLY; CDR2 reads FYNNEI. The CDR3 loop spans 16 amino acids. CDR3 sequence (DNA): TGTGCCAGCAGTGAGGTACGGCAGGCGAACACCGGGGAGCTGTTTTTT. It is translated as CASSEVRQANTGELFF.

The chain uses TRBV7-2 and TRBJ2-7; 7 nucleotides match TRBD1. Germline CDR1 SGHTA, CDR2 FQGNSA. The J segment lost 3 bases and the V segment lost 1 base, leaving 3 bases of the junction unmatched. The CDR3 sequence is 14 residues long. CDR3 amino acids: CASSLGTGYYEQYF. In DNA, the CDR3 is TGTGCCAGCAGCTTAGGGACAGGTTACTACGAGCAGTACTTC.

The gene calls are TRBV7-2 and TRBJ2-3, with 9 bases identical to TRBD1. V gave up 1 base and J gave up 5 bases; unmatched junction bases: 4. The germline V gene encodes CDR1 SGHTA and CDR2 FQGNSA. The CDR3 is made up of 15 amino acids. For the CDR3, the DNA is TGTGCCAGCAGCTTAGGGGACAGGGAACAAGATACGCAGTATTTT. It specifies CASSLGDREQDTQYF.

The genes are TRBV4-1 and TRBJ1-1, with D unresolved. CDR3 length: 15 residues. Germline CDR1 is MGHRA and CDR2 is YSYEKL. Trimming shortened V by 1 base and J by 6 bases, and 15 bases separated the two germline ends. CDR3 residues: CASSQGPTRGSEAFF. The CDR3 region has the DNA TGCGCCAGCAGCCAAGGCCCTACAAGAGGGTCTGAAGCTTTCTTT.

V gene TRBV14 combines with J gene TRBJ2-7; D might be TRBD1 (7 bases). Germline CDR1 and CDR2: SGHDN and FVKESK. Trimming removed 4 bases at V and 12 bases at J, with 16 bases between. CDR3 length: 12 residues. The CDR3 spells CASSPARGRLYF. In DNA form, the CDR3 reads TGTGCCAGCAGCCCGGCCAGGGGGAGGTTGTACTTC. The full variable domain, rest sourced from reference TRBV14 and TRBJ2-7, is EAGVTQFPSHSVIEKGQTVTLRCDPISGHDNLYWYRRVMGKEIKFLLHFVKESKQDESGMPNNRFLAERTGGTYSTLKVQPAELEDSGVYFCASSPARGRLYFGPGTRLTVT.

V is TRBV30 and J is TRBJ1-6, with 9 bases lining up with TRBD1. Losses at the gene ends were 2 bases for V and 4 bases for J; bases not matched to a gene: 6. The CDR3 spans 16 residues. Germline CDR1 and CDR2: GTSNPN and SVGIG (reference sequence). CDR3 region: CAWSSAGTGYNSPLHF. The DNA for the CDR3 is TGTGCCTGGAGTAGCGCCGGGACAGGGTATAATTCACCCCTCCACTTT. The variable domain in full, completed from reference TRBV30 and TRBJ1-6, reads SQTIHQWPATLVQPVGSPLSLECTVEGTSNPNLYWYRQAAGRGLQLLFYSVGIGQISSEVPQNLSASRPQDRQFILSSKKLLLSDSGFYLCAWSSAGTGYNSPLHFGNGTRLTVT.

The V call is TRBV18, the J call TRBJ1-3, with unresolved D. The CDR3 has 18 amino acids. The V gene lost 0 bases and the J gene lost 0 bases, with 15 bases spanning the gap. Looked up from germline, CDR1 is KGHSH and CDR2 is LQKENI. DNA of the CDR3: TGTGCCAGCTCACCACCCGGAGCAGACTCCCGCTCTGGAAACACCATATATTTT. It translates to CASSPPGADSRSGNTIYF.

The chain couples TRBV27 to TRBJ1-5, with a weak D call TRBD1 (5 bases). This CDR3 spans 14 amino acids. Germline CDR1 and CDR2: MNHEY and SMNVEV (reference sequence). Trimming shortened V by 3 bases and J by 6 bases, and 12 bases separated the two germline ends. CDR3 protein: CASSLMGLGQPQHF. CDR3 nucleotides: TGTGCCAGCAGTTTGATGGGGCTTGGTCAGCCCCAGCATTTT.

The V call is TRBV4-3, the J call TRBJ2-1; TRBD2 agrees at 10 bases. The junction had 5 bases not matched to a gene; V was cut back by 1 base and J by 8 bases. The CDR3 totals 15 residues. Germline values: CDR1 LGHNA, CDR2 YSLEER. The CDR3 bases are TGCGCCAGCAGCCAAGGAGCGGGGGGGCTATATGAGCAGTTCTTC. As protein: CASSQGAGGLYEQFF.

This clone was recorded once. The chain joins TRBV10-1 to TRBJ2-3, with 10 positions matching TRBD1. Germline-derived CDR1 and CDR2 are WNHNN and SYGVQD (reference sequence). This CDR3 region has 16 residues. With V trimmed by 4 bases and J by 4 bases, 8 bases remained unmatched. The CDR3: CASSATGTGVSDTQYF. The CDR3 nucleotides are TGCGCCAGCAGTGCTACCGGGACAGGGGTTTCAGATACGCAGTATTTT.

The chain employs TRBV5-6 and TRBJ1-2, with D possibly being TRBD1 (5 bases). There are 14 residues in the CDR3. V was trimmed by 4 bases and J by 3 bases, leaving 13 bases between them. In germline, CDR1 is SGHDT, CDR2 YYEEEE. The CDR3 here is CASSEEGYYYGYTF. The CDR3 nucleotides read TGTGCCAGCAGCGAGGAGGGGTATTACTATGGCTACACCTTC.

The chain is built from TRBV6-5 and TRBJ2-3; 16 bases align to TRBD2. The CDR3 length is 13 residues. Germline V gives CDR1 MNHEY, CDR2 SVGAGI. The junction had 6 bases not matched to a gene; V was cut back by 10 bases and J by 11 bases. CDR3 coding DNA: TGTGCCACCACCGGGACTAGCGGGGGGGAGCAGTATTTT. It yields the protein CATTGTSGGEQYF.

The gene calls are TRBV5-1 and TRBJ2-1; TRBD1 aligns across 8 bases. This CDR3 region has 16 residues. The germline V gene has CDR1 SGHRS and CDR2 YFSETQ. The ends lost 4 bases at V and 0 bases at J; junction bases unmatched: 6. CDR3 sequence reads: CASSAGQASSYNEQFF. For the CDR3, the DNA is TGCGCCAGCAGCGCGGGACAGGCGAGCTCCTACAATGAGCAGTTCTTC.

This sequence joins TRBV6-5 and TRBJ1-5; D perhaps matches TRBD1 (5 bases). The CDR3 length is 14 residues. Germline CDR1 is MNHEY and CDR2 is SVGAGI. The ends were cut back, 3 bases at V and 7 bases at J, with 13 bases in the middle. This CDR3 reads CASSYWAGHQPQHF. The CDR3 coding sequence is TGTGCCAGCAGTTATTGGGCAGGGCACCAGCCCCAGCATTTT.

V is TRBV2 and J is TRBJ2-1; TRBD2 is a possible D gene (5 bases). Trimming left V 6 bases short and J 1 base short, with 10 bases between. CDR1 and CDR2 from the germline V gene are SNHLY and FYNNEI. The CDR3 length is 14 residues. CDR3 coding DNA: TGTGCCAGCAGCGGGATACCTTCCTACAATGAGCAGTTCTTC. Translation: CASSGIPSYNEQFF. Filled out from reference TRBV2 and TRBJ2-1, the complete variable domain reads EPEVTQTPSHQVTQMGQEVILRCVPISNHLYFYWYRQILGQKVEFLVSFYNNEISEKSEIFDDQFSVERPDGSNFTLKIRSTKLEDSAMYFCASSGIPSYNEQFFGPGTRLTVL.

This clone has only one observation. This chain uses TRBV5-1 with TRBJ1-4, with D unresolved. The V gene lost 4 bases and the J gene lost 4 bases, with 11 bases spanning the gap. The CDR3 has 14 residues. CDR1 is SGHRS, CDR2 YFSETQ, per germline. In DNA, the CDR3 is TGCGCCAGCAGCCCGGGAGGGCTTAATGAAAAACTGTTTTTT. Protein sequence: CASSPGGLNEKLFF.

This clone came up once. This chain uses TRBV10-3 with TRBJ2-3; D is unresolved. The CDR3 runs 12 residues. The germline gives CDR1 ENHRY, CDR2 SYGVKD. The V end was cut by 10 bases, the J end by 4 bases, with 12 bases between. This chain's CDR3 is CATASGSDTQYF. The CDR3 DNA reads as TGTGCCACTGCCAGTGGTTCAGATACGCAGTATTTT.

The chain recombines TRBV5-5 with TRBJ2-1, with TRBD2 matching 8 bases. The germline gives CDR1 SGHKS, CDR2 YYEKEE (reference sequence). V trimming: 2 bases; J trimming: 6 bases; junction bases outside the gene matches: 4. This CDR3 is 14 amino acids long. CDR3 in DNA: TGTGCCAGCAGCTTAACCGGGACTAGCAATGAGCAGTTCTTC. Its translation: CASSLTGTSNEQFF.

The V and J genes are TRBV5-4 and TRBJ1-1; D is perhaps TRBD1 (6 bases). Trimming cost V 3 bases and J 11 bases, with 20 bases left between them. The CDR3 totals 14 residues. CDR1 and CDR2 (germline): SGHNT, YYREEE (reference sequence). CDR3 DNA: TGTGCCAGCAGCTCCGAAATACAGGGATATGGGGCTTTCTTT. Its protein product is CASSSEIQGYGAFF.